This T cell receptor beta chain was documented in a study of identical twins. Study observations and caveats: Invariant MAIT and iNKT cells are populations that could partly confound zero-insertion analyses.

Among all donors, each was a healthy Caucasian. This clonotype was seen more than once but under ten times. Its antigen is unknown. The CDR3 is 14 amino acids. Germline CDR1 reads DFQATT; CDR2 reads SNEGSKA (reference sequence). Carrying unique molecular identifiers, the cDNA also gained a universal primer site through template switching. TCRdb recomputed calls from the 5' RACE reads with MiXCR, one row per CDR3 protein. The table shows 550,000 to 700,000 distinct CDR3 sequences, with around 20% occurring only once. This sample also appeared in a second study, on T cells expressing NK-cell markers. From that paper: Just one sequenced donor of eight was HCMV-seronegative, while seven were seropositive.

The specimen was PBMCs. The origin of this receptor is a woman aged 18-30 years in good health. J is TRBJ2-1 and V is TRBV20-1; a weak D match, TRBD1 (5 bases). CDR3 DNA: TGCAGCACTCCTACCGATACAGGTACCAATGAGCAGTTCTTC. Residues: CSTPTDTGTNEQFF.